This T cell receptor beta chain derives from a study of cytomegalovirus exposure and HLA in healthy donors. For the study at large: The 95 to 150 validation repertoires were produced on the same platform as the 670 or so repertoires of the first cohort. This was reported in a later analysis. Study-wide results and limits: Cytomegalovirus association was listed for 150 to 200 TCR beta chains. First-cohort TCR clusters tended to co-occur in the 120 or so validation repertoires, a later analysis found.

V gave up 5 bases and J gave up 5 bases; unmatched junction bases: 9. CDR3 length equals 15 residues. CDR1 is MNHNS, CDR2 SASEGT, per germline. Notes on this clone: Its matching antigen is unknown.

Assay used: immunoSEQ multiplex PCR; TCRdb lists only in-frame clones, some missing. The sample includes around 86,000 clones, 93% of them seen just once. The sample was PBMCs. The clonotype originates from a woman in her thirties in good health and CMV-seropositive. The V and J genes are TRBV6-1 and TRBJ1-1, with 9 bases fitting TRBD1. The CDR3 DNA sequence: TGTGCCAGCAGTTTGATCGGACAGGGGATTACTGAAGCTTTCTTT. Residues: CASSLIGQGITEAFF.